Following are 21 T cell receptor beta chains from one sample sequenced in a study of human T cells and chemical hapten exposure. Time point given: patch test 1, 2 weeks after DPC sensitization. The treatment is: therapeutic diphenylcyclopropenone sensitization with weekly scalp DPC. TCRdb re-analysed the RACE reads in MiXCR, keeping a single row per CDR3 protein. The sample includes around 110,000 distinct CDR3 sequences, 9.5% to 13% seen only once; the top ten take about 1.4%. The specimen was whole blood, collected in connection with sensitization to the hapten diphenylcyclopropenone (DPC). All receptors derive from a woman aged 50 to 60 with alopecia areata. Some clones in this sample may be carry-over from other donors' samples.

V and J are TRBV4-1 and TRBJ2-3; D tentatively reads TRBD1 or TRBD2 (6 bases each). Germline V gene lookup returns CDR1 MGHRA and CDR2 YSYEKL. This CDR3 comprises 16 residues. The V end lost 1 base, the J end lost 4 bases, and 15 bases lay between the germline ends. The DNA for the CDR3 is TGCGCCAGCAGCCAAGTTTTAGGGGGGCATGCAGATACGCAGTATTTT. Protein product: CASSQVLGGHADTQYF.

This clonotype was counted ten times or more. The genes are TRBV6-6 and TRBJ1-4; 7 nucleotides agree with TRBD1. The CDR3 length is 14 residues. Germline V lookup: CDR1 MNHNY, CDR2 SVGAGI (reference sequence). Unmatched junction bases numbered 3, after V lost 2 bases and J lost 6 bases. The CDR3 region is CASSYRGRDEKLFF. The CDR3 nucleotides are TGTGCCAGCAGTTACAGGGGGCGAGATGAAAAACTGTTTTTT.

This clonotype was detected a few times. It is unclear where the CDR3 begins or ends on the DNA, so no DNA is shown, and the CDR3 is as TCRdb lists it. The chain carries TRBV6-6 and TRBJ1-2; TRBD1 was called by the table and not checked on the DNA. The length of the CDR3 is 15 amino acids, counting both ends. Germline CDR1 and CDR2: MNHNY and SVGAGI (reference sequence). CDR3 in amino acids: CASSSSTGADYGYTF.

In its sample, this clonotype was seen many times. The rearrangement links TRBV14 to TRBJ1-1; D is undetermined. The V end was cut by 4 bases, the J end by 0 bases, with 12 bases between. Germline V gene lookup returns CDR1 SGHDN and CDR2 FVKESK. CDR3 length: 15 residues. In DNA, the CDR3 is TGTGCCAGCAGCCCGGGCTCTCGGGTGAACACTGAAGCTTTCTTT. This sequence encodes CASSPGSRVNTEAFF.

This clonotype has at least ten counts. The CDR3 coding sequence is TGCAGTGCTAGAGATTTAAGCGGGCGCAGCTCCTACAATGAGCAGTTCTTC. Residues: CSARDLSGRSSYNEQFF. The chain joins TRBV20-1 to TRBJ2-1; the D gene is possibly TRBD2 (6 bases). V dropped 0 bases and J dropped 0 bases, with 15 bases sitting between them. In germline, CDR1 is DFQATT, CDR2 SNEGSKA (reference sequence). This CDR3 is 17 amino acids long.

This clonotype has only a few counts. The gene calls are TRBV20-1 and TRBJ1-5; D remains ambiguous. The CDR3 has 10 amino acids. In germline, CDR1 is DFQATT, CDR2 SNEGSKA (reference sequence). CDR3 loop: CSARNQPQHF. CDR3 in DNA: TGCAGCGCGAGAAATCAGCCCCAGCATTTT.

This clonotype was recorded many times. The chain combines TRBV12-3 or TRBV12-4 with TRBJ2-1; TRBD1 is a possible D gene (7 bases). V gave up 5 bases and J gave up 8 bases, with 16 bases separating them. The length of the CDR3 is 14 residues. The CDR3 region is CASSRQGREDEQFF. The CDR3 DNA reads as TGTGCCAGCAGTAGACAGGGTAGGGAGGATGAGCAGTTCTTC.

This clonotype was seen a single time. The final CDR3 position lacks the conserved phenylalanine or tryptophan, pointing to a likely read error. The chain links TRBV3-1 to TRBJ1-1; D is ambiguous. CDR1 and CDR2 from the germline V gene are LGHDT and YNNKEL (reference sequence). The CDR3 sequence is 12 residues long. V was pared by 1 base and J by 7 bases, with 7 bases between. As DNA, the CDR3 is TGTGCCAGCAGCCAAGGAGGGAGTGAAGCTTTCCTT. It is translated as CASSQGGSEAFL.

This chain uses TRBV6-5 with TRBJ2-7, with TRBD1 matching 11 bases. The CDR3 extends over 15 amino acids. V gave up 5 bases and J gave up 2 bases; unmatched junction bases: 5. Germline lookup yields CDR1 MNHEY and CDR2 SVGAGI. The CDR3 coding sequence is TGTGCCAGCAGTAGGACAGGGGGCATCGCCTACGAGCAGTACTTC. This sequence encodes CASSRTGGIAYEQYF.

In its sample, this clonotype was seen a few times. The V call is TRBV5-1, the J call TRBJ2-7; 7 nucleotides match TRBD2. The CDR3 has 13 residues. CDR1 and CDR2 (germline): SGHRS, YFSETQ. The V and J ends lost 2 bases and 4 bases, in that order; junction bases with no gene match: 3. The CDR3 nucleotides read TGCGCCAGCAGCTTCTCGGGAGGTTACGAGCAGTACTTC. Translating it yields CASSFSGGYEQYF.

This clonotype has ten or more counts. The J gene is TRBJ1-2, the V gene TRBV14, with unresolved D. Germline CDR1 reads SGHDN; CDR2 reads FVKESK. This CDR3 contains 13 residues. V dropped 0 bases and J dropped 3 bases, with 5 bases sitting between them. The CDR3 region has the DNA TGTGCCAGCAGCCAAGATGCCCACTATGGCTACACCTTC. Protein product: CASSQDAHYGYTF.

This clonotype was counted a few times. The chain uses TRBV4-2 and TRBJ1-1; no definite D call. The CDR3 totals 15 residues. Per germline, CDR1 LGHNA and CDR2 YNFKEQ. V lost 0 bases and J 1 base, leaving 9 bases between the germline ends. CDR3 sequence (DNA): TGTGCCAGCAGCCAAGATTCCGGCAGGAACACTGAAGCTTTCTTT. Translated, it gives CASSQDSGRNTEAFF.

The V and J genes are TRBV12-3 or TRBV12-4 and TRBJ1-3; D may be TRBD1 (5 bases). The CDR3 has 16 amino acids. V shed 7 bases and J shed 0 bases, with 16 bases lying between them. The CDR3 DNA reads as TGTGCCAGCACGGAACAGGTGATCCTCTCTGGAAACACCATATATTTT. Amino acids: CASTEQVILSGNTIYF.

This clonotype was seen repeatedly, ten times or more. The rearrangement joins TRBV13 to TRBJ2-7; no reliable D call. With 0 bases removed from V and 3 bases from J, the gap between germline ends came to 6 bases. This CDR3 has 13 amino acids. Germline loops: CDR1 PRHDT, CDR2 FYEKMQ (reference sequence). The CDR3 reads CASSLGSSYEQYF. DNA of the CDR3: TGTGCCAGCAGCTTAGGGTCCAGCTACGAGCAGTACTTC.

This clonotype has more than one count but fewer than ten. V and J are TRBV7-2 and TRBJ2-7, with D maybe TRBD2 (5 bases). The germline V and J ends were trimmed by 4 bases and 12 bases, with 16 bases remaining between them. The CDR3 length is 12 residues. CDR1 and CDR2 (germline): SGHTA, FQGNSA. The CDR3 bases are TGTGCCAGCAGCTCGAATGGGAGACTACTGTACTTC. Translating gives CASSSNGRLLYF.

This clonotype was detected only a few times. The V and J genes are TRBV5-1 and TRBJ1-1; possible D gene TRBD1, 6 bases. Germline CDR1 SGHRS, CDR2 YFSETQ. Trimming took 5 bases from V and 4 from J, leaving 15 bases between them. CDR3 length: 14 residues. This CDR3 reads CASSFGGFTTEAFF. The CDR3 DNA reads TGCGCCAGCAGTTTTGGGGGCTTTACCACTGAAGCTTTCTTT. The whole variable domain, remainder taken from reference TRBV5-1 and TRBJ1-1, is KAGVTQTPRYLIKTRGQQVTLSCSPISGHRSVSWYQQTPGQGLQFLFEYFSETQRNKGNFPGRFSGRQFSNSRSEMNVSTLELGDSALYLCASSFGGFTTEAFFGQGTRLTVV.

The table lists this clonotype with many counts. The CDR3 DNA reads TGTGCCAGCAACGACTGGAATGAAAAACTGTTTTTT. Protein sequence: CASNDWNEKLFF. The rearrangement links TRBV3-1 to TRBJ1-4, with no clear D. V lost 7 bases to trimming and J lost 5 bases, with 8 bases between them. The CDR3 covers 12 residues. Germline V CDR1 and CDR2: LGHDT, YNNKEL (reference sequence).

The V gene is TRBV28, the J gene TRBJ1-5; D is unclear. CDR1 and CDR2 (germline): MDHEN, SYDVKM. The CDR3 consists of 14 residues. Trimming took 3 bases from V and 2 from J, leaving 8 bases between them. The CDR3 loop is CASSLLRGNQPQHF. The CDR3, as DNA: TGTGCCAGCAGTTTGCTCCGCGGCAATCAGCCCCAGCATTTT.

This clonotype was detected many times. The V gene is TRBV14, the J gene TRBJ2-1, with D perhaps matching TRBD1 or TRBD2 (6 bases each). Trimming removed 5 bases at V and 5 bases at J, with 10 bases between. The CDR3 consists of 13 residues. The germline CDR1 and CDR2 sequences are SGHDN and FVKESK. The CDR3: CASSGGPHNEQFF. The CDR3 DNA reads as TGTGCCAGCAGCGGGGGGCCTCACAATGAGCAGTTCTTC.

The V gene is TRBV10-1, the J gene TRBJ2-3, with TRBD1 as a possible D gene (5 bases). V lost 3 bases and J lost 2, with 9 bases in between. Germline assignment: CDR1 WNHNN and CDR2 SYGVQD (reference sequence). CDR3 length: 14 amino acids. CDR3 coding DNA: TGCGCCAGCAGTGACGACAGATTCACAGATACGCAGTATTTT. Its translation is CASSDDRFTDTQYF.

In DNA, the CDR3 is TGTGCCAGCAGCTCCGGGACAGCTGATGAAAAACTGTTTTTT. Protein sequence: CASSSGTADEKLFF. The V call is TRBV7-9, the J call TRBJ1-4; TRBD1 aligns across 7 bases. Per germline, CDR1 SEHNR and CDR2 FQNEAQ (reference sequence). The ends lost 4 bases at V and 6 bases at J; junction bases unmatched: 5. The length of the CDR3 is 14 residues. Filled out from reference TRBV7-9 and TRBJ1-4, the complete variable domain reads DTGVSQNPRHKITKRGQNVTFRCDPISEHNRLYWYRQTLGQGPEFLTYFQNEAQLEKSRLLSDRFSAERPKGSFSTLEIQRTEQGDSAMYLCASSSGTADEKLFFGSGTQLSVL.